This T cell receptor beta chain was identified in a study of shared clonotypes between healthy human individuals. CD4+ cells were split into CD45RA+ naive and CD45RA-negative memory subsets. Repertoires were generated with immunoSEQ multiplex PCR, while TCRdb's copy carries only in-frame clones and drops some. The repertoire consists of more than 900,000 clones, with roughly 74% occurring once and the leading ten covering roughly 0.62%. The germline V gene has CDR1 SGHTA and CDR2 FQGNSA. V shed 5 bases and J shed 0 bases, with 13 bases lying between them. The CDR3 runs to 15 residues. Source material: memory CD4+ T cells from PBMCs. The subset: CD45RA-negative fraction. The source of this sequence is a man younger than 35 in good health. Some clones in this sample may be carry-over from other donors' samples. The chain joins TRBV7-2 to TRBJ1-1; D unclear. CDR3 coding DNA: TGTGCCAGCAGCGCCCTAATCCAACTGAACACTGAAGCTTTCTTT. It encodes CASSALIQLNTEAFF.